This is a list of T cell receptor beta chains from one sample in a study of T cell responses to AZD1222 COVID-19 vaccine. Generated by immunoSEQ multiplex PCR, the TCRdb table keeps only in-frame clones and is missing some. The table lists under 170,000 clones, about 93% of them singletons. The specimen was peripheral blood, collected 28 days after the second AZD1222 dose. All receptors derive from an adult who received the AZD1222 COVID-19 vaccine. Each CDR3 is given with its conserved first and last residue. A D gene is named only where the DNA matches it firmly. Some rows mark clone size as missing; the rest say once, few, many or name a class of expanded clone.

TGTGCCAGCTTAGCCAAGGGGGAGAACACTGAAGCTTTCTTT,CASLAKGENTEAFF,TRBV18,14,TRBJ1-1,.,.
TGTGCATTCGGACTAGCGGGGGTCACAGATACGCAGTATTTT,CAFGLAGVTDTQYF,TRBV30,14,TRBJ2-3,.,TRBD2
TGTGCCTGGAGTGTGTTCTGGCCGAACACTGAAGCTTTCTTT,CAWSVFWPNTEAFF,TRBV30,14,TRBJ1-1,.,.
TGTGCCAGCAGTTACTCAGGGGGCAATCTCTACAATGAGCAGTTCTTC,CASSYSGGNLYNEQFF,TRBV6-5,16,TRBJ2-1,.,TRBD1
TGTGCCAGCAGGGGGGCAGGGTCCAACGTCCTGACTTTC,CASRGAGSNVLTF,TRBV7-2,13,TRBJ2-6,.,.
TGCGCCAGCAGCCAAGGGGACAGCCAAGAGACCCAGTACTTC,CASSQGDSQETQYF,TRBV4-1,14,TRBJ2-5,.,TRBD1
TGTGCCAGCAGCTCAGATGGGACTAGGCCTTCCTACGAGCAGTACTTC,CASSSDGTRPSYEQYF,TRBV7-2,16,TRBJ2-7,.,TRBD2
TGCAGTGCTAGGACTGGCACTGAAGCTTTCTTT,CSARTGTEAFF,TRBV20-1,11,TRBJ1-1,.,.
TGTGCCACCAGCAGAGATATCTACAGCCCATACACCTTC,CATSRDIYSPYTF,TRBV15,13,TRBJ1-2,.,.
TGTGCCAGCAGTGAAAGTGTAAAGGGTGGTTGGGATCAGCCCCAGCATTTT,CASSESVKGGWDQPQHF,TRBV6-1,17,TRBJ1-5,.,.
TGTGCCAGCAGCCGACAGGGTAGTACCGGGGAGCTGTTTTTT,CASSRQGSTGELFF,TRBV11-2,14,TRBJ2-2,.,TRBD1
TGTGCCAGTAGTACCCTAGCGGGAGTGTACGAGCAGTACTTC,CASSTLAGVYEQYF,TRBV19,14,TRBJ2-7,.,TRBD2
TGTGCCAGCAGTGATAACACTGAAGCTTTCTTT,CASSDNTEAFF,TRBV6-1,11,TRBJ1-1,.,.
TGTGCCAGCAGCCTCGGGGGGGAAGCTTTCTTT,CASSLGGEAFF,TRBV12-3/TRBV12-4,11,TRBJ1-1,.,.
TGTGCCAGCAGCCAGACAGACTACGAGCAGTACTTC,CASSQTDYEQYF,TRBV14,12,TRBJ2-7,.,.
TGTGCCAGCAGTTTAGTAGGTCCTGCCGGAGCCTACGAGCAGTACTTC,CASSLVGPAGAYEQYF,TRBV28,16,TRBJ2-7,.,.
TGTGCCAGCTCACTCATCGCCGGGACAGGGGCTCAGCCCCAGCATTTT,CASSLIAGTGAQPQHF,TRBV18,16,TRBJ1-5,.,TRBD1
TGTGCCACCAGTACAGGAACCCACGAGCAGTACTTC,CATSTGTHEQYF,TRBV24-1,12,TRBJ2-7,once,.
TGTGCCACCAGTGAACAGGGCGGCTACACCTTC,CATSEQGGYTF,TRBV24-1,11,TRBJ1-2,.,.
TGTGCCACCAGCAGAGAAAGGATAAGCACTGAAGCTTTCTTT,CATSRERISTEAFF,TRBV15,14,TRBJ1-1,few,.
TGTGCCTGGAGTTCTCTAGCGGGGATGACAGATACGCAGTATTTT,CAWSSLAGMTDTQYF,TRBV30,15,TRBJ2-3,.,TRBD2
TGTGCCAGCCAGGACAGGGCGTATAATTCACCCCTCCACTTT,CASQDRAYNSPLHF,TRBV19,14,TRBJ1-6,once,TRBD1
TGTGCCACCCCGTTTATTGGGGGCTGCAATCAGCCCCAGCATTTT,CATPFIGGCNQPQHF,TRBV5-6,15,TRBJ1-5,.,.
TGTGCCTGGAGTGTAAAGGGTGGCAATGAGCAGTTCTTC,CAWSVKGGNEQFF,TRBV30,13,TRBJ2-1,once,.
TGTGCCAGCCACGTAAAATTGAACACTGAAGCTTTCTTT,CASHVKLNTEAFF,TRBV6-5,13,TRBJ1-1,.,.
TGTGCCAGCAGCCAAGTGGGCCGTTTGGATGATGGTGAGCAGTTCTTC,CASSQVGRLDDGEQFF,TRBV3-1/TRBV3-2,16,TRBJ2-1,.,.
TGTGCCAGCAGTCCCAGGGGGACAGGCTTAAATGGCTACACCTTC,CASSPRGTGLNGYTF,TRBV6-5,15,TRBJ1-2,.,TRBD1
TGCGCCAGCAGCGAATTGACAGGCTCCTACAATGAGCAGTTCTTC,CASSELTGSYNEQFF,TRBV5-1,15,TRBJ2-1,.,.
TGTGCCAGCAGCTTAGGGCCCCTGGGCAATCAGCCCCAGCATTTT,CASSLGPLGNQPQHF,TRBV7-8,15,TRBJ1-5,.,.
TGTGCCAGTACCAGGGGCCAGGGGGCGAACACTGAAGCTTTCTTT,CASTRGQGANTEAFF,TRBV19,15,TRBJ1-1,once,TRBD1
TGTGCCAGCAGCCAGGGCCGGGCTGGCTACACCTTC,CASSQGRAGYTF,TRBV3-1/TRBV3-2,12,TRBJ1-2,.,.
TGTGCCAGCAGCTCCAGGACAGGCGGTGAGACCCAGTACTTC,CASSSRTGGETQYF,TRBV13,14,TRBJ2-5,.,TRBD1
TGCAGCGTTGAGAACCACTCTCGTAATGAGCAGTTCTTC,CSVENHSRNEQFF,TRBV29-1,13,TRBJ2-1,.,.
TGTGCGAGCGGGAACACTGAAGCTTTCTTT,CASGNTEAFF,TRBV27,10,TRBJ1-1,.,.
TGTGCCAGCAGTGGTTCCGGGACTAGCGGGAGGGCCCAAGTTACGCAGTATTTT,CASSGSGTSGRAQVTQYF,TRBV2,18,TRBJ2-3,.,TRBD2
TGTGCCAGCAAGGGCAGGGAGGGAGGCTACACCTTC,CASKGREGGYTF,TRBV28,12,TRBJ1-2,.,.
TGTGCCAGCAGCCTAGGCGGGAGCTTGTATGAGCAGTTCTTC,CASSLGGSLYEQFF,TRBV27,14,TRBJ2-1,.,TRBD2
TGTGCCAGCAGCAACCGTCGACAGGAAGGCTACACCTTC,CASSNRRQEGYTF,TRBV6-5,13,TRBJ1-2,.,.
TGTGCCAGCAGTCCAGGGGGTAACACCGGGGAGCTGTTTTTT,CASSPGGNTGELFF,TRBV6-5,14,TRBJ2-2,.,TRBD1
TGCGCCAGCAGCTTGGGGGACATACACACTGAAGCTTTCTTT,CASSLGDIHTEAFF,TRBV5-1,14,TRBJ1-1,.,.
TGCGCCAGCAGTTGGACAGGGGACGGTAATCAGCCCCAGCATTTT,CASSWTGDGNQPQHF,TRBV10-2,15,TRBJ1-5,.,TRBD1
TGTGCCAGCAGTTACGATGGACAGGGGGGGATTGAAGCTTTCTTT,CASSYDGQGGIEAFF,TRBV6-6,15,TRBJ1-1,.,TRBD1
TGTGCCAGTAGTATAGATGGTGACGGCTATCAGCCCCAGCATTTT,CASSIDGDGYQPQHF,TRBV19,15,TRBJ1-5,.,.